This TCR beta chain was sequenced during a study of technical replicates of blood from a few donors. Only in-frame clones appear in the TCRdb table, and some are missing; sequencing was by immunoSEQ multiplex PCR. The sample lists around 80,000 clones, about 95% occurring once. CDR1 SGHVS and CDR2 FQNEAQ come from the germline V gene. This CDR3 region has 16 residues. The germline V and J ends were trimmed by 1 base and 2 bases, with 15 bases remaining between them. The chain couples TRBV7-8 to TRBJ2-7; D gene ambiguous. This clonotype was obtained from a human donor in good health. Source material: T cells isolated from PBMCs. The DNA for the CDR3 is TGTGCCAGCAGCTTAGTAAGACTTCCTCTGACCTACGAGCAGTACTTC. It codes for CASSLVRLPLTYEQYF.